These T cell receptor beta chains were read from a single sample in a study of siplizumab effects on memory and regulatory T cells. The protocol was immunoSEQ multiplex PCR, while the TCRdb copy is restricted to in-frame clones and leaves out a portion. The repertoire holds about 56,000 clones, around 97% seen once, with about 1% in the top ten. The material sequenced was naive CD8+ T cells sorted from blood. The source is a human donor in good health. Both conserved end residues are part of each CDR3. The D gene is left open where the match is weak. Expanded clones get a size class; other rows say once, few or many, or leave the size out.

j_call,d_call,v_call,clone_size,cdr3_aa,cdr3_nt
TRBJ1-6,-,TRBV12-5,-,CASGSTGANSPLHF,TGTGCTAGTGGTTCAACAGGAGCTAATTCACCCCTCCACTTT
TRBJ2-5,TRBD2,TRBV9,-,CASSVLADEETQYF,TGTGCCAGCAGCGTTCTAGCGGATGAAGAGACCCAGTACTTC
TRBJ2-3,TRBD1,TRBV4-1,-,CASSHRDSPTDTQYF,TGCGCCAGCAGCCATCGGGACAGCCCCACAGATACGCAGTATTTT
TRBJ2-3,TRBD2,TRBV9,-,CASSVGGGRGTDTQYF,TGTGCCAGCAGCGTAGGAGGCGGGAGGGGGACAGATACGCAGTATTTT
TRBJ2-7,TRBD2,TRBV2,-,CASSNLAGAIPYEQYF,TGTGCCAGCAGCAATCTAGCGGGAGCGATTCCCTACGAGCAGTACTTC
TRBJ1-2,TRBD1,TRBV6-1,few,CASSEVRDRADGYTF,TGTGCCAGCAGTGAAGTAAGGGACAGGGCCGATGGCTACACCTTC
TRBJ2-1,TRBD2,TRBV19,-,CASSNPSGSLEQFF,TGTGCCAGTAGTAACCCTAGCGGGAGTCTTGAGCAGTTCTTC
TRBJ2-7,-,TRBV5-1,-,CASSLDRPGAFYEQYF,TGCGCCAGCAGCTTGGATCGGCCAGGGGCCTTCTACGAGCAGTACTTC
TRBJ2-7,-,TRBV13,-,CASSLRNYEQYF,TGTGCCAGCAGCCTTAGGAACTACGAGCAGTACTTC
TRBJ1-1,-,TRBV28,-,CASSLYFQNTEAFF,TGTGCCAGCAGTTTATATTTCCAGAACACTGAAGCTTTCTTT
TRBJ2-5,-,TRBV7-3,once,CASSYEYLETQYF,TGTGCCAGCAGTTACGAGTACTTGGAGACCCAGTACTTC
TRBJ2-1,-,TRBV7-9,-,CASSLGTNNEQFF,TGTGCCAGCAGCTTAGGCACAAACAATGAGCAGTTCTTC
TRBJ2-5,TRBD2,TRBV13,-,CASSLRGLAGEETQYF,TGTGCCAGCAGCTTAAGGGGACTAGCGGGGGAAGAGACCCAGTACTTC
TRBJ1-2,-,TRBV28,-,CASSSPEGENYGYTF,TGTGCCAGCAGCTCTCCCGAGGGCGAAAACTATGGCTACACCTTC
TRBJ1-2,-,TRBV20-1,-,CSARRGYGYTF,TGCAGTGCTAGAAGGGGGTATGGCTACACCTTC
TRBJ1-5,-,TRBV7-9,-,CASSLEVGGMKQPQHF,TGTGCCAGCAGCTTAGAAGTAGGGGGTATGAAGCAGCCCCAGCATTTT
TRBJ2-7,-,TRBV5-6,-,CASSQPIMEEQYF,TGTGCCAGCAGCCAACCCATTATGGAGGAGCAGTACTTC
TRBJ2-5,-,TRBV14,-,CASSALSARGLTQYF,TGTGCCAGCAGCGCTCTGAGCGCCCGAGGTTTGACCCAGTACTTC
TRBJ2-7,-,TRBV27,-,CAPAVRRPLYEQYF,TGTGCCCCAGCAGTCCGGAGGCCGCTCTACGAGCAGTACTTC
TRBJ1-1,TRBD1,TRBV10-1,-,CASRQGVKTEAFF,TGCGCCAGCAGGCAGGGGGTCAAGACTGAAGCTTTCTTT
TRBJ2-1,-,TRBV29-1,-,CSVEDLENEQFF,TGCAGCGTTGAAGATTTGGAGAATGAGCAGTTCTTC
TRBJ2-2,TRBD1,TRBV27,-,CASSLGQGAGELFF,TGTGCCAGCAGTTTAGGGCAGGGGGCCGGGGAGCTGTTTTTT
TRBJ2-7,-,TRBV7-9,-,CASSLGDTSYEQYF,TGCGCCAGCAGCTTGGGGGACACCTCCTACGAGCAGTACTTC
TRBJ2-1,-,TRBV7-2,-,CASSLLAGEVHNEQFF,TGTGCCAGCAGCCTGTTGGCTGGAGAGGTCCACAATGAGCAGTTCTTC
TRBJ2-1,TRBD2,TRBV7-8,-,CASNGGLAGGNEQFF,TGTGCCAGCAACGGAGGACTAGCGGGGGGGAATGAGCAGTTCTTC